The 11 T cell receptor beta chains listed next were all sequenced from one sample in a study of blood T cell repertoires in COVID-19. This table comes from immunoSEQ multiplex PCR, and its TCRdb copy is limited to in-frame clones, with some not included. This table holds about 69,000 clones, around 93% found once. Sequencing was performed on peripheral blood. The receptor source for this set is an older woman with active COVID-19.

J is TRBJ2-7 and V is TRBV28; TRBD1 matches 7 bases. Germline V gene sequence: CDR1 MDHEN, CDR2 SYDVKM. CDR3 length: 15 amino acids. V shed 3 bases and J 3 bases; nucleotides not matched to a gene: 8. CDR3 sequence: CASSLTGKMSYEQYF. The CDR3 nucleotides read TGTGCCAGCAGTTTGACAGGGAAGATGAGCTACGAGCAGTACTTC.

The chain employs TRBV9 and TRBJ2-7; D is ambiguous. V lost 4 bases, J lost 3 bases, and 5 bases lay in between. CDR3 size: 11 residues. CDR1 and CDR2 from the germline V gene are SGDLS and YYNGEE. The CDR3 protein is CASSLNYEQYF. CDR3 DNA: TGTGCCAGCAGCCTTAACTACGAGCAGTACTTC.

The genes are TRBV9 and TRBJ2-5; 10 nucleotides agree with TRBD2. CDR1 is SGDLS and CDR2 is YYNGEE in the germline V gene. The V segment lost 0 bases and the J segment 2 bases; nucleotides outside the gene matches: 10. The CDR3 length is 18 residues. CDR3 protein: CASSVGAGGPGGQETQYF. As DNA, the CDR3 is TGTGCCAGCAGCGTAGGAGCGGGAGGGCCTGGGGGTCAAGAGACCCAGTACTTC.

This sequence joins TRBV6-6 and TRBJ1-1, with TRBD1 identical over 9 bases. Germline values: CDR1 MNHNY, CDR2 SVGAGI (reference sequence). Trimming at V came to 2 bases and at J to 5 bases, leaving 3 bases not matched to a gene. CDR3 size: 14 residues. CDR3 sequence reads: CASSYRQGVTEAFF. The CDR3 DNA is TGTGCCAGCAGTTACCGACAGGGGGTAACTGAAGCTTTCTTT.

The chain carries TRBV6-1 and TRBJ1-2; D gene unclear. The germline V and J ends were trimmed by 0 bases and 2 bases, with 10 bases remaining between them. Germline CDR1 is MNHNS and CDR2 is SASEGT. This CDR3 has 15 amino acids. CDR3 region: CASSEALGRNYGYTF. The CDR3 bases are TGTGCCAGCAGTGAAGCGTTAGGCAGGAACTATGGCTACACCTTC.

The rearrangement uses TRBV20-1 and TRBJ2-7; 10 bases align to TRBD1. Germline V CDR1 and CDR2: DFQATT, SNEGSKA (reference sequence). With V trimmed by 3 bases and J by 3 bases, 5 bases remained unmatched. The CDR3 totals 14 residues. The CDR3 sequence: CSASKGQGFYEQYF. CDR3 nucleotide sequence: TGCAGTGCTAGTAAGGGACAGGGGTTCTACGAGCAGTACTTC.

The J gene is TRBJ2-2, the V gene TRBV6-5, with 9 bases fitting TRBD1. Germline CDR1 and CDR2: MNHEY and SVGAGI. V shed 6 bases, J shed 5 bases, and the junction held 4 bases outside the gene matches. This CDR3 region has 14 residues. The CDR3 reads CASSGTGSTGELFF. The CDR3 DNA reads as TGTGCCAGCAGCGGGACAGGGTCGACCGGGGAGCTGTTTTTT.

The chain couples TRBV4-2 to TRBJ2-7, with a tentative D call TRBD2 (5 bases). The germline V gene encodes CDR1 LGHNA and CDR2 YNFKEQ. The CDR3 contains 15 residues. Trimming cost V 1 base and J 4 bases, with 14 bases left between them. The CDR3 nucleotides read TGTGCCAGCAGCCAAGTCGAGGAGGCGGGTTACGAGCAGTACTTC. This codes for CASSQVEEAGYEQYF.

V usage is TRBV2 and J usage is TRBJ1-1, with D maybe TRBD1 (5 bases). The CDR3 totals 14 residues. Looked up from germline, CDR1 is SNHLY and CDR2 is FYNNEI. V was shortened by 6 bases and J by 3 bases, with 14 bases between the two germline ends. In DNA form, the CDR3 reads TGTGCCAGCAGCCCAGGGAGGAGGGACACTGAAGCTTTCTTT. Translated, it gives CASSPGRRDTEAFF.

The chain uses TRBV9 and TRBJ2-2; TRBD1 matches at 9 bases. Germline values: CDR1 SGDLS, CDR2 YYNGEE. This CDR3 has 15 amino acids. V was clipped by 3 bases and J by 4 bases; unmatched bases: 4. This CDR3 is CASSATGGATGELFF. CDR3 nucleotides: TGTGCCAGCAGCGCGACAGGGGGGGCCACCGGGGAGCTGTTTTTT.

This rearrangement joins TRBV7-9 to TRBJ1-1; no clear D. The CDR3 loop spans 13 amino acids. CDR1 and CDR2 from the germline V gene are SEHNR and FQNEAQ (reference sequence). The V and J ends lost 5 bases and 4 bases respectively, with 11 bases between them. The CDR3 is CASSPRGATEAFF. CDR3 nucleotides: TGTGCCAGCAGCCCGCGGGGTGCCACTGAAGCTTTCTTT.